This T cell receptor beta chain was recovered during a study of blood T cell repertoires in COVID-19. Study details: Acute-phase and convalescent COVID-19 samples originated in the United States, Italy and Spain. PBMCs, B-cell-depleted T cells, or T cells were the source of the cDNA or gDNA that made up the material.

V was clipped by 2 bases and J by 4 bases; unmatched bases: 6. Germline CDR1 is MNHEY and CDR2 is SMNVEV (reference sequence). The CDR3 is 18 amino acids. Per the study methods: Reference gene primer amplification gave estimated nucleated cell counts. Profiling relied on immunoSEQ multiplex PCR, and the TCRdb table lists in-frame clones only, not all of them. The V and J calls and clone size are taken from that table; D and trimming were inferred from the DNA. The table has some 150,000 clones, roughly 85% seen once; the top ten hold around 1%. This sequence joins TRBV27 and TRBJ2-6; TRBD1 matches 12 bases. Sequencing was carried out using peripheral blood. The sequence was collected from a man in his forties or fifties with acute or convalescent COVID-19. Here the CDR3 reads CASSLEGQGAGGANVLTF. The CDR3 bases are TGTGCCAGCAGTTTAGAGGGACAGGGGGCTGGGGGGGCCAACGTCCTGACTTTC.